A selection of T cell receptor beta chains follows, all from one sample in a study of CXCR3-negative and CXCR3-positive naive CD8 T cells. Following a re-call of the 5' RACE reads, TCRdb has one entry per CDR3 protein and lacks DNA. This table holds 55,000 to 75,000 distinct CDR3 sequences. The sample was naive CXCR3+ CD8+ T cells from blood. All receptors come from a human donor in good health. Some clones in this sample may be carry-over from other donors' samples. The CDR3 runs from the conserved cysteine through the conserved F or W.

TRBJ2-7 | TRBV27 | CASKDRGAYEQYF
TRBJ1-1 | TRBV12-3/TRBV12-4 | CASRYRVNTEAFF
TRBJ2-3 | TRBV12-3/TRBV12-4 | CASSFVPYERPSTDTQYF
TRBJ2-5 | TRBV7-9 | CASSDPPDRAAQETQYF
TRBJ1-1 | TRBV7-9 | CASSSGTLNTEAFF
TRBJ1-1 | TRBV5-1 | CASSAEEGAENTEAFF
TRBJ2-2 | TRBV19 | CASSMINTGELFF
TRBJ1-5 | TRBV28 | CASSFLGTGAHQPQHF
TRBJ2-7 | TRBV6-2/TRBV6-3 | CATIGHFADEQYF
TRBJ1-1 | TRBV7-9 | CASSLFIAEAFF
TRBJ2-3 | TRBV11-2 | CASSLVAGDADTQYF
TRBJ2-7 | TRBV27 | CASSWGTGSYEQYF
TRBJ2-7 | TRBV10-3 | CAISESRGPRNEQYF
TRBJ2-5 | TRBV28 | CASSLGSAVQETQYF
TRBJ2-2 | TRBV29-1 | CSVEDTVQGLGELFF
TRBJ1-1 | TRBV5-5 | CASSWRQGTNGGEAFF
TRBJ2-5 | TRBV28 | CASSPLPGTPKETQYF
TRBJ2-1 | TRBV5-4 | CASSLELGGSYNEQFF
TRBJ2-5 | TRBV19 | CACGTLETQYF
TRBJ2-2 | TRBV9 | CASRSSTGELFF
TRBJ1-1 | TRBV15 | CATSRTRQNTEAFF
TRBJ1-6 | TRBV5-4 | CASSLLQSNSPLHF
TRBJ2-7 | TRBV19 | CASSTRAGPRGLGQYF
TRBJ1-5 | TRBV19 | CASSIYRGSNQPQHF
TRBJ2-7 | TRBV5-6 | CASSDRAMVYEQYF
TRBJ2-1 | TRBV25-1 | CASGEVLSYNEQFF
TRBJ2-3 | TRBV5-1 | CASSWSLAGSTDTQYF
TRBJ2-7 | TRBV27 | CASSSGTYGVSYYEQYF
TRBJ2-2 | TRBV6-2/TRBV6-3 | CASSPGQAELFF